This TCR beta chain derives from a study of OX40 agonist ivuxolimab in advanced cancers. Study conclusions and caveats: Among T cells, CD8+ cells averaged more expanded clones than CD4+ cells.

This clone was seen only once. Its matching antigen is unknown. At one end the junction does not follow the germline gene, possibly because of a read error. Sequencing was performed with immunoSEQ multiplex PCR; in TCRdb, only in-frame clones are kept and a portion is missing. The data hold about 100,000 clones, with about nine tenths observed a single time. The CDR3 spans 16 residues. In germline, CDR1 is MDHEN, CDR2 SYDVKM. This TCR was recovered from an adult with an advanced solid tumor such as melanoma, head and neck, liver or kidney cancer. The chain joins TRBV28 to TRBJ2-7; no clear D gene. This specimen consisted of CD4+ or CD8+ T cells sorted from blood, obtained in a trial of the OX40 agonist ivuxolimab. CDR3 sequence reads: CASSLYTGRVSYEQYF. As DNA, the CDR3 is TGTGCCAGCAGCTTATACACGGGCCGTGTCTCCTACGAGCAGTACTTC.